Below, one T cell receptor (beta chain) is given with its context. This clone's antigen is unknown. No quality values exist for individual bases; no much larger clone is one base distant. TCRbeta CDR3 regions were amplified from genomic DNA using the immunoSEQ Assay, a bias-controlled multiplex PCR. Under the source paper's analysis protocol: The number of nucleated cells in each sample was estimated by amplification of reference gene primers within the assay. To quantify the absolute abundance of each unique TCRbeta CDR3 rearrangement, sequence reads were collapsed and filtered. For each sample, productive Simpson clonality was calculated as the square root of Simpson's diversity index across productive rearrangements. Not all clones reach the TCRdb copy of this immuneACCESS table, which keeps in-frame sequences only. Checked studies attribute under half of the gap to unresolved V genes and leave the rest unexplained. The V and J calls and clone size are taken from that table; D and trimming were inferred from the DNA. In this sample the table shows 300,000 or so clones, roughly 87% of which occur a single time. The ten biggest clones cover 1% of the sample.

Via the germline V gene, CDR1 is SGHDT and CDR2 YYEEEE. Taken from cysteine to phenylalanine, the CDR3 has 12 residues. Solely the CDR3 DNA is kept, with 36 bases framed from the first base. V lost 2 bases and J lost 12 bases; the stretch between them is 14 bases long. The sample comes from a study of blood T cell repertoires in COVID-19 (dated by TCRdb to the early 2020s). For context, the study as a whole: Samples covering the acute and convalescent phases of COVID-19 were provided by collaborators in the United States, Italy and Spain. The prospective study material was composed of cDNA or gDNA derived from T cells, B-cell-depleted T cells, or PBMCs. Samples came from the ongoing ImmuneRACE study (first 160 participants) plus 1,254 subjects from 6 global collaborators. The repertoires were made available in a free public database intended to serve as a resource for research on the immune response to SARS-CoV-2. The dataset comprised deeply sampled blood TCRbeta repertoires from subjects exposed to, actively infected with, or recovered from COVID-19. Where available, HLA class I and class II types were obtained from metadata supplied by the sample provider rather than from assay-based typing. A de-identified subject ID, COVID-19 status, age in years and sex were almost always included in the sample metadata. The paper's findings and limits, for the study overall: Clinical and demographic metadata were provided uncurated, with the amount varying by source and participant.

The collaborating institutions used their own protocols to collect whole blood in K2EDTA tubes. Collaborator samples were shipped for TCRbeta analysis as frozen whole blood, isolated PBMCs, or DNA extracted from either sample type. The origin of this receptor is a man aged 50-59 years with active or convalescent COVID-19. The sequenced sample consisted of peripheral blood. The receptor chain draws on TRBV5-6 and TRBJ2-5; D gene: possibly TRBD2, on 6 matching bases. The CDR3 reads CASSFRPGEEYF. The DNA sequence reads TGTGCCAGCAGCTTCAGGCCCGGGGAGGAGTACTTC.